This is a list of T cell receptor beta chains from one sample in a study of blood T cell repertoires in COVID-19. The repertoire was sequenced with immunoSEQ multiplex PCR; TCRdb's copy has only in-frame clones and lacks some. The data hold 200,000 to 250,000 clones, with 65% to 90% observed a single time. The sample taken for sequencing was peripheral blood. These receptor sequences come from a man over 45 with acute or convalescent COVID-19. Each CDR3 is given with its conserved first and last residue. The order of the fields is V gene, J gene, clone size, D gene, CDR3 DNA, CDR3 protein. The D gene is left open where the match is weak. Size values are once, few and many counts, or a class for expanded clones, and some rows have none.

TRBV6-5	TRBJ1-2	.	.	TGTGCCAGCTCGTCGCCCGCGAAGGGCTACACCTTC	CASSSPAKGYTF
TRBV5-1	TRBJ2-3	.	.	TGCGCCAGCAGCATCGCAGGTTTCAAGGATACGCAGTATTTT	CASSIAGFKDTQYF
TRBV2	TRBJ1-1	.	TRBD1	TGTGCCAGCAGGCCGACAGGGCCGAACACTGAAGCTTTCTTT	CASRPTGPNTEAFF
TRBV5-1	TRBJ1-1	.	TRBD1	TGCGCCAGCAGCGTGGCGGGACAGATAAACACTGAAGCTTTCTTT	CASSVAGQINTEAFF
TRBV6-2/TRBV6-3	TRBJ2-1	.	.	TGTGCCAGCAGTTACTCTGGCGGGGCTTACAATGAGCAGTTCTTC	CASSYSGGAYNEQFF
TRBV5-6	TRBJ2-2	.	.	TGTGCCAGCAGCTTGGGGCAGGGGTTAAGGGAGCTGTTTTTT	CASSLGQGLRELFF
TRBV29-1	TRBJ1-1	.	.	TGCAGCGTTCGAGAAACAGGGACGACTGAAGCTTTCTTT	CSVRETGTTEAFF
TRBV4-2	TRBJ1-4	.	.	TGTGCCAGCAGCCCCAGGGTCGGCGGAACGGATGAAAAACTGTTTTTT	CASSPRVGGTDEKLFF
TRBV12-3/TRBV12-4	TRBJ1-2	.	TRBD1	TGTGCCAGCAGGGGGACAGGGTTGGATGGCTACACCTTC	CASRGTGLDGYTF
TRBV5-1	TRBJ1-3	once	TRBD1	TGCGCCAGCAGCTTGGACAGGGGGAGCTCTGGAAACACCATATATTTT	CASSLDRGSSGNTIYF
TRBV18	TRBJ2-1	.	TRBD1	TGTGCCAGCTCACCCTTGGGACAGGGGGCTATAGAGCAGTTCTTC	CASSPLGQGAIEQFF
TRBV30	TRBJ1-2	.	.	TGTGCCTGGAGGACGGGCGGGGCTGGCTACACCTTC	CAWRTGGAGYTF
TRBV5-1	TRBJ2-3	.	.	TGCGCCAGCAGCTTACAGGTTAGCACAGATACGCAGTATTTT	CASSLQVSTDTQYF
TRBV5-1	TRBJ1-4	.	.	TGCGCCAGCAGCTTGGACGGGGCTAATGAAAAACTGTTTTTT	CASSLDGANEKLFF
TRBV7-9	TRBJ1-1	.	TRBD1	TGTGCCAGCAGCCCAGAGACAGGGGGATCCGCTGAAGCTTTCTTT	CASSPETGGSAEAFF
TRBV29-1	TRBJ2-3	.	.	TGCAGCGTTGAACTGGCCTCTCGAGGGGGTACAGATACGCAGTATTTT	CSVELASRGGTDTQYF
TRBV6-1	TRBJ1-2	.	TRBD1	TGTGCCAGCAGTGAAGCGGGACAGAACTATGGCTACACCTTC	CASSEAGQNYGYTF
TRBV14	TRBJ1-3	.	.	TGTGCCAGCAGCCAAGATTTTTCCCGCGCGGACACCATATATTTT	CASSQDFSRADTIYF
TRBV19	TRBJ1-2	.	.	TGTGCCAGTACCCCGGGTGGTGGCGGCTACACCTTC	CASTPGGGGYTF
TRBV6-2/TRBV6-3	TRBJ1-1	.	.	TGTGCCAGCAGTTCTCAGGGGAACACTGAAGCTTTCTTT	CASSSQGNTEAFF
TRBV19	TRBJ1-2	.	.	TGTGCCAGTATGGAGGGTGGAAGTGGCTACACCTTC	CASMEGGSGYTF
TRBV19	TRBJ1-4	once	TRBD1	TGTGCCAGTAGTATAAGGACAGGCGATGAAAAACTGTTTTTT	CASSIRTGDEKLFF